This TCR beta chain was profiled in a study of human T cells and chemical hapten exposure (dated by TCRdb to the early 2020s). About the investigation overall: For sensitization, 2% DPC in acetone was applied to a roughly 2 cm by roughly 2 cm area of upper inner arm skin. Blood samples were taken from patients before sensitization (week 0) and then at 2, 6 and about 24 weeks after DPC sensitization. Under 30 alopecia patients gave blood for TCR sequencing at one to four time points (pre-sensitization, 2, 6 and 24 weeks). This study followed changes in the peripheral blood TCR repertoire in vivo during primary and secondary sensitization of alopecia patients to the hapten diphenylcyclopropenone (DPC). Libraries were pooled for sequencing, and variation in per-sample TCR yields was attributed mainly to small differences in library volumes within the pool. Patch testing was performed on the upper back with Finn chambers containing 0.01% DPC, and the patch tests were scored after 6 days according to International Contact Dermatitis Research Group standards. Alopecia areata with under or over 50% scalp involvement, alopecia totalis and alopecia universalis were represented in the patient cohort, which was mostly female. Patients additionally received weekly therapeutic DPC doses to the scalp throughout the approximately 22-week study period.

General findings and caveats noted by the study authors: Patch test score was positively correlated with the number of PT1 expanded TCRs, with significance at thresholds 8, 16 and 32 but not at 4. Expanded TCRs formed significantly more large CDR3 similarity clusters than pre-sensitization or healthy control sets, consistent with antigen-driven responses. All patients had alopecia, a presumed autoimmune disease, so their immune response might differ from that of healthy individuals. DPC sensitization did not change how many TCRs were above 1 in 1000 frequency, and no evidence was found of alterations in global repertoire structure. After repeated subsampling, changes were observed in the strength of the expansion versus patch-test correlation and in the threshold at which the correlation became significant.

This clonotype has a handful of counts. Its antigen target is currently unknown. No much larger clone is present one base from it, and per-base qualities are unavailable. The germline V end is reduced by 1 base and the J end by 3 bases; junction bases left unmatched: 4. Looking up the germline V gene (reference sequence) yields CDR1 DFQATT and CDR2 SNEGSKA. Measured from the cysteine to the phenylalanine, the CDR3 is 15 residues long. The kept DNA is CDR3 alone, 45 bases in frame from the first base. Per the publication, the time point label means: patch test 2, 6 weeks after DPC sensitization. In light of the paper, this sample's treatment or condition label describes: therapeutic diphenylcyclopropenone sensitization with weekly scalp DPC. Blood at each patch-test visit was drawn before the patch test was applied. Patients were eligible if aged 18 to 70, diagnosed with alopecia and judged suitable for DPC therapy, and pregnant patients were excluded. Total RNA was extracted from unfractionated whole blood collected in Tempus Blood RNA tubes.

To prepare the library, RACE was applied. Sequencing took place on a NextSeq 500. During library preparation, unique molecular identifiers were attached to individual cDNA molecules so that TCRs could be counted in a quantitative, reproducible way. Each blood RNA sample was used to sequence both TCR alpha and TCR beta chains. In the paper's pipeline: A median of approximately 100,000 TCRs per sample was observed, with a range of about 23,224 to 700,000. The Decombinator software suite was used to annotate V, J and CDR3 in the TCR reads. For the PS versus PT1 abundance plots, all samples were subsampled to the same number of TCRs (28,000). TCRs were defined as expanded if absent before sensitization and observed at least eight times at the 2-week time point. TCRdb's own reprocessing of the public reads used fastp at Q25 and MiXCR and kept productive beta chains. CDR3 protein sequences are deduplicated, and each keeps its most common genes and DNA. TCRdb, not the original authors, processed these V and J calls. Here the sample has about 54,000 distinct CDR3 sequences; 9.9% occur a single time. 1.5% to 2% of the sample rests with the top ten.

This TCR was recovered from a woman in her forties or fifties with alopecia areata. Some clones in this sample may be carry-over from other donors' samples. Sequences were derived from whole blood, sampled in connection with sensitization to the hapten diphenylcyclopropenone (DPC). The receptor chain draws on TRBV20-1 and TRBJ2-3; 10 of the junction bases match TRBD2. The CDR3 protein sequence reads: CSARGASGRTDTQYF. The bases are TGCAGTGCTAGAGGAGCTAGCGGGAGAACAGATACGCAGTATTTT.